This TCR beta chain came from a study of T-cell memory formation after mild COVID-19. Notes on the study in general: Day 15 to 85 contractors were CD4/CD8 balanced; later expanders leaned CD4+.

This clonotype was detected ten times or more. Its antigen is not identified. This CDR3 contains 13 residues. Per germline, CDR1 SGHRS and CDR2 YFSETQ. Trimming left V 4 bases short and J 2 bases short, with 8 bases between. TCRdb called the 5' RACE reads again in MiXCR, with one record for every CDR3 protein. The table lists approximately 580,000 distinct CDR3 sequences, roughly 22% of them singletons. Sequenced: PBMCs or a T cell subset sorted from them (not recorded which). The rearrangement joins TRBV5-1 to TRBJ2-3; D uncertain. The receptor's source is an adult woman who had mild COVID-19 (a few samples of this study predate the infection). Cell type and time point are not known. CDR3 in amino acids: CASSVQVTDTQYF. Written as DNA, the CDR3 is TGCGCCAGCAGCGTCCAGGTCACAGATACGCAGTATTTT.